A selection of T cell receptor beta chains follows, all from one sample in a study of T cells in localized non-small cell lung cancer. Repertoires were generated with immunoSEQ multiplex PCR, while TCRdb's copy carries only in-frame clones and drops some. Among some 50,000 clones, more than 75% were seen once, and the ten largest hold less than 20%. The sample consisted of PBMCs, taken before any cancer treatment. Every receptor here comes from a female donor with stage II lung adenocarcinoma. CDR3s include the opening cysteine and the closing phenylalanine or tryptophan. D genes are given only for firm matches. Rows may omit the clone size; those that give it use once, few, many or a size class.

d_call	v_call	clone_size	j_call	cdr3_aa	cdr3_nt
NA	TRBV5-1	NA	TRBJ1-1	CASSWTLARESAEAFF	TGCGCCAGCAGCTGGACCTTGGCGAGAGAATCGGCTGAAGCTTTCTTT
NA	TRBV29-1	NA	TRBJ2-1	CSVATFDSYNEQFF	TGCAGCGTTGCTACCTTTGACTCTTACAATGAGCAGTTCTTC
NA	TRBV7-2	NA	TRBJ1-1	CASGRPRGQAFF	TGTGCCAGCGGCCGGCCAAGGGGACAAGCTTTCTTT
TRBD2	TRBV2	NA	TRBJ2-3	CASQLSGGPPDTQYF	TGTGCCAGCCAGTTGAGCGGGGGGCCCCCAGATACGCAGTATTTT
NA	TRBV19	NA	TRBJ1-3	CASMQLGDTIYF	TGTGCCAGTATGCAACTCGGGGACACCATATATTTT
TRBD1	TRBV7-8	NA	TRBJ1-5	CASSPDRGSNQPQHF	TGTGCCAGCAGCCCTGACAGGGGAAGCAATCAGCCCCAGCATTTT
NA	TRBV9	few	TRBJ1-2	CASTWGFASSNYGYTF	TGTGCCAGCACCTGGGGGTTTGCCAGTTCTAACTATGGCTACACCTTC
NA	TRBV5-1	NA	TRBJ2-1	CASSLTENYNEQFF	TGCGCCAGCAGCTTGACAGAAAACTACAATGAGCAGTTCTTC
NA	TRBV25-1	NA	TRBJ1-2	CAGESGTHYGYTF	TGTGCCGGTGAATCCGGGACACACTATGGCTACACCTTC
NA	TRBV7-9	once	TRBJ2-7	CASSSSWRSSSYEQYF	TGTGCCAGCAGCTCTTCCTGGAGGTCGAGCTCCTACGAGCAGTACTTC
NA	TRBV5-4	few	TRBJ1-6	CASSPDSFGSPLHF	TGTGCCAGCAGTCCGGACAGTTTTGGTTCACCCCTCCACTTT
NA	TRBV5-1	NA	TRBJ2-3	CASRSDGTDTQYF	TGCGCCAGCAGATCGGACGGCACAGATACGCAGTATTTT
NA	TRBV5-1	NA	TRBJ2-3	CASSSLGQHTDTQYF	TGCGCCAGCAGCTCCTTGGGGCAGCACACAGATACGCAGTATTTT
NA	TRBV4-1	NA	TRBJ2-5	CASSQMIYEGILETQYF	TGCGCCAGCAGCCAAATGATTTACGAAGGGATCTTAGAGACCCAGTACTTC
TRBD1	TRBV13	NA	TRBJ2-7	CASSLGRGPYEQYF	TGTGCCAGCAGCTTAGGCAGGGGGCCCTACGAGCAGTACTTC
TRBD2	TRBV7-6	NA	TRBJ2-2	CASSASPGLGNTGELFF	TGTGCCAGCAGCGCAAGTCCGGGACTAGGGAACACCGGGGAGCTGTTTTTT
NA	TRBV6-6	NA	TRBJ1-1	CATRGDRVGTTEAFF	TGTGCCACCAGGGGAGATCGGGTAGGAACTACTGAAGCTTTCTTT
NA	TRBV10-1	NA	TRBJ2-7	CASSESRAGALSEQYF	TGCGCCAGCAGTGAGTCGAGGGCAGGAGCCCTCTCCGAGCAGTACTTC
TRBD1	TRBV19	few	TRBJ1-5	CASSRTTGFNQPQHF	TGTGCCAGTAGTAGAACGACAGGGTTTAATCAGCCCCAGCATTTT
NA	TRBV7-6	NA	TRBJ2-5	CASSLSGLGLSQYF	TGTGCCAGCAGCCTAAGTGGCTTAGGCTTGTCCCAGTACTTC
NA	TRBV2	NA	TRBJ1-6	CASSVGGDYNSPLHF	TGTGCCAGCAGTGTTGGGGGAGACTATAATTCACCCCTCCACTTT
NA	TRBV9	few	TRBJ1-1	CASSVGARDYTEAFF	TGTGCCAGCAGCGTAGGGGCCCGGGACTACACTGAAGCTTTCTTT